These 23 T cell receptor beta chains came from one sample sequenced in a study of cytomegalovirus exposure and HLA in healthy donors. Researchers ran the PCR with 60 Vbeta and 13 Jbeta primers. Generated by immunoSEQ multiplex PCR, the TCRdb table keeps only in-frame clones and is missing some. The sample holds over 75,000 clones; around nine tenths are singletons and the top ten take approximately 10%. The sequenced sample consisted of PBMCs. These receptors all stem from a man under 40 in good health and CMV-seropositive.

This clone was seen once. This chain joins TRBV7-8 and TRBJ2-7, with 10 bases aligning to TRBD2. The CDR3 is 17 residues long. Germline V gives CDR1 SGHVS, CDR2 FQNEAQ. V shed 0 bases, J shed 3 bases, and the junction held 8 bases outside the gene matches. CDR3 loop: CASSLASGRSSSYEQYF. The CDR3 region has the DNA TGTGCCAGCAGCTTAGCTAGCGGGAGGTCCTCGAGCTACGAGCAGTACTTC. Based on the CDR3 plus reference TRBV7-8 and TRBJ2-7, the full variable domain is GAGVSQSPRYKVAKRGQDVALRCDPISGHVSLFWYQQALGQGPEFLTYFQNEAQLDKSGLPSDRFFAERPEGSVSTLKIQRTQQEDSAVYLCASSLASGRSSSYEQYFGPGTRLTVT.

The J gene is TRBJ1-5, the V gene TRBV6-1; 8 bases are shared with TRBD1. Germline assignment: CDR1 MNHNS and CDR2 SASEGT. There are 15 residues in the CDR3. Unmatched junction bases numbered 7, after V lost 6 bases and J lost 3 bases. In DNA, the CDR3 is TGTGCCAGCAGGGGACAGGACCATCTCAATCAGCCCCAGCATTTT. It yields the protein CASRGQDHLNQPQHF.

The chain is built from TRBV7-8 and TRBJ1-1, with no clear D. The germline gives CDR1 SGHVS, CDR2 FQNEAQ. Between the trimmed V and J ends, which lost 3 bases and 4 bases, there was a span of 9 bases. The length of the CDR3 is 13 residues. The CDR3 sequence: CASSFTVLTEAFF. The DNA of the CDR3 is TGTGCCAGCAGCTTTACAGTTCTCACTGAAGCTTTCTTT.

This clone was detected once. This chain joins TRBV5-5 and TRBJ2-7; unclear D gene. The V end was cut by 0 bases, the J end by 3 bases, with 19 bases between. From germline, CDR1 is SGHKS and CDR2 YYEKEE (reference sequence). CDR3 length: 17 amino acids. DNA of the CDR3: TGTGCCAGCAGCTTGGAGTGGTTTTCTACTAAATACTACGAGCAGTACTTC. Translation: CASSLEWFSTKYYEQYF.

The CDR3 protein is CASSYGGYANEKLFF. DNA of the CDR3: TGTGCCAGCAGTTACGGGGGGTATGCTAATGAAAAACTGTTTTTT. The chain recombines TRBV6-6 with TRBJ1-4; D is possibly TRBD1 (5 bases). Per the germline V gene, CDR1 is MNHNY and CDR2 is SVGAGI (reference sequence). Between the trimmed V and J ends, which lost 2 bases and 3 bases, there was a span of 10 bases. The CDR3 spans 15 residues.

V gene TRBV4-2 combines with J gene TRBJ2-1, with no clear D. The CDR3 is made up of 16 amino acids. From germline, CDR1 is LGHNA and CDR2 YNFKEQ. V shed 0 bases and J shed 0 bases, with 9 bases lying between them. In DNA form, the CDR3 reads TGTGCCAGCAGCCAAGAAGCCCTGAGCTCCTACAATGAGCAGTTCTTC. It yields the protein CASSQEALSSYNEQFF.

CDR3 sequence reads: CASSLTGTNEQFF. CDR3 sequence (DNA): TGTGCCAGCAGCTTGACAGGGACCAATGAGCAGTTCTTC. The chain links TRBV5-4 to TRBJ2-1; D might be TRBD1 (6 bases). Between the trimmed V and J ends, which lost 1 base and 6 bases, there was a span of 8 bases. CDR3 length: 13 residues. Germline CDR1 and CDR2: SGHNT and YYREEE (reference sequence).

The chain links TRBV6-6 to TRBJ1-5, with TRBD1 as a possible D gene (5 bases). CDR3 length: 15 residues. Germline values: CDR1 MNHNY, CDR2 SVGAGI (reference sequence). The V and J ends lost 7 bases and 0 bases respectively, with 13 bases between them. The CDR3 reads CASMYRRDSNQPQHF. CDR3 coding DNA: TGTGCCAGCATGTATCGCAGGGATAGCAATCAGCCCCAGCATTTT.

The chain employs TRBV5-1 and TRBJ2-2, with D possibly being TRBD2 (6 bases). This CDR3 region has 16 residues. The germline V and J ends were trimmed by 0 bases and 0 bases, with 9 bases remaining between them. The germline V gene has CDR1 SGHRS and CDR2 YFSETQ. CDR3 protein: CASSLGDSTNTGELFF. CDR3 nucleotide sequence: TGCGCCAGCAGCTTGGGGGACTCTACGAACACCGGGGAGCTGTTTTTT.

This clone was counted once. This chain uses TRBV5-1 with TRBJ2-5, with D perhaps TRBD2 (6 bases). V lost 0 bases and J lost 5, with 11 bases in between. This CDR3 has 14 residues. Germline assignment: CDR1 SGHRS and CDR2 YFSETQ. CDR3 sequence (DNA): TGCGCCAGCAGCTTGGATACGGGGGACGAGACCCAGTACTTC. Translation gives CASSLDTGDETQYF.

The chain recombines TRBV4-1 with TRBJ2-7, with TRBD2 as a possible D gene (6 bases). The CDR3 sequence is 14 residues long. From germline, CDR1 is MGHRA and CDR2 YSYEKL. Trimming cost V 4 bases and J 7 bases, with 17 bases left between them. The CDR3 is CASSRDSQSEEQYF. CDR3 nucleotides: TGCGCCAGCAGCCGGGACTCCCAGTCGGAGGAGCAGTACTTC.

This clone was seen more than once but under ten times. This rearrangement joins TRBV5-4 to TRBJ1-4; 10 bases line up with TRBD1. The CDR3 is 15 residues long. V gave up 3 bases and J gave up 4 bases; unmatched junction bases: 3. CDR1 and CDR2 from the germline V gene are SGHNT and YYREEE (reference sequence). The CDR3 DNA follows: TGTGCCAGCAGCTGGGGACAGGGGAGTAATGAAAAACTGTTTTTT. Protein product: CASSWGQGSNEKLFF. Drawing the rest from reference TRBV5-4 and TRBJ1-4, the complete variable domain is ETGVTQSPTHLIKTRGQQVTLRCSSQSGHNTVSWYQQALGQGPQFIFQYYREEENGRGNFPPRFSGLQFPNYSSELNVNALELDDSALYLCASSWGQGSNEKLFFGSGTQLSVL.

The V gene is TRBV27, the J gene TRBJ2-3, with D perhaps TRBD1 (5 bases). The CDR3 covers 14 residues. The V gene lost 2 bases and the J gene lost 10 bases, with 16 bases spanning the gap. CDR1 and CDR2 from the germline V gene are MNHEY and SMNVEV (reference sequence). The CDR3 loop reads CASSLMLGRDPQYF. In nucleotides, the CDR3 is TGTGCCAGCAGTTTAATGCTGGGGCGTGATCCGCAGTATTTT.

The chain recombines TRBV5-1 with TRBJ2-1; 7 bases map to TRBD2. Germline V CDR1 and CDR2: SGHRS, YFSETQ. With 1 base clipped from V and 0 bases from J, the junction kept 7 bases outside the gene matches. CDR3 length equals 17 residues. The CDR3 DNA is TGCGCCAGCAGCTTGAGTAGTCTAGCGGACTCCTACAATGAGCAGTTCTTC. Amino acid sequence: CASSLSSLADSYNEQFF.

The DNA for the CDR3 is TGTGCCTGGATACCGGACAGAGCTAACTATGGCTACACCTTC. This encodes CAWIPDRANYGYTF. The chain joins TRBV30 to TRBJ1-2; D is perhaps TRBD1 (6 bases). Germline CDR1 and CDR2: GTSNPN and SVGIG (reference sequence). The CDR3 totals 14 residues. The V gene lost 4 bases and the J gene lost 0 bases, with 12 bases spanning the gap.

The chain recombines TRBV28 with TRBJ2-7; TRBD2 is a possible D gene (5 bases). The germline V gene has CDR1 MDHEN and CDR2 SYDVKM. V shed 4 bases and J shed 11 bases, with 15 bases lying between them. The CDR3 has 12 amino acids. The CDR3 DNA reads TGTGCCAGCAGTTCCCCGACGGGAAATAAGTACTTC. This encodes CASSSPTGNKYF.

Sample share makes this clone medium-sized. The V call is TRBV6-5, the J call TRBJ2-7; D remains unclear. Trimming left V 6 bases short and J 1 base short, with 4 bases between. The CDR3 sequence is 11 residues long. Per germline, CDR1 MNHEY and CDR2 SVGAGI. The CDR3 here is CASSTSYEQYF. In nucleotides, the CDR3 is TGTGCCAGCAGCACATCCTACGAGCAGTACTTC.

The gene calls are TRBV5-1 and TRBJ2-5; tentative D call: TRBD2 (6 bases). Trimming removed 0 bases from V and 5 bases from J, with 14 bases in between. Germline lookup yields CDR1 SGHRS and CDR2 YFSETQ. This CDR3 spans 15 amino acids. CDR3 DNA sequence: TGCGCCAGCAGCTTGGCCGGGTCTCGGGGGGAGACCCAGTACTTC. Its protein is CASSLAGSRGETQYF.

The V gene is TRBV5-8, the J gene TRBJ2-7; 10 positions agree with TRBD1. Germline assignment: CDR1 SGHTS and CDR2 YDEGEE. Trimming at V came to 4 bases and at J to 5 bases, leaving 6 bases not matched to a gene. CDR3 size: 14 residues. Written as DNA, the CDR3 is TGTGCCAGCAGCATAGGACAGGGGGTGAACGAGCAGTACTTC. Translating gives CASSIGQGVNEQYF.

CDR3 in amino acids: CASSRDLGAYEQYF. The CDR3 DNA reads TGTGCCAGCAGCCGGGACTTAGGGGCCTACGAGCAGTACTTC. The V and J genes are TRBV6-6 and TRBJ2-7, with TRBD2 as a possible D gene (6 bases). CDR1 and CDR2 from the germline V gene are MNHNY and SVGAGI (reference sequence). Between the trimmed V and J ends, which lost 6 bases and 2 bases, there was a span of 14 bases. The CDR3 is 14 residues long.

The chain uses TRBV7-9 and TRBJ1-1; D might be TRBD1 (5 bases). Trimming took off 1 base at V and 0 bases at J, with 15 bases between the two ends. This CDR3 comprises 17 residues. Per the germline V gene, CDR1 is SEHNR and CDR2 is FQNEAQ (reference sequence). The CDR3 DNA follows: TGTGCCAGCAGCTTAGATCTTTTGGGGGGACTGAACACTGAAGCTTTCTTT. This encodes CASSLDLLGGLNTEAFF.

V usage is TRBV19 and J usage is TRBJ1-2; TRBD1 matches at 7 bases. CDR1 is LNHDA, CDR2 SQIVND, per germline (reference sequence). Trimming took 8 bases from V and 3 from J; bases not matched to a gene: 18. This CDR3 is 17 amino acids long. CDR3 residues: CASGAPGTGAGYYGYTF. As DNA, the CDR3 is TGTGCCAGTGGGGCCCCCGGAACAGGGGCGGGATACTATGGCTACACCTTC.

This clone occurred once. The rearrangement uses TRBV6-5 and TRBJ1-3; 7 bases map to TRBD1. In germline, CDR1 is MNHEY, CDR2 SVGAGI. CDR3 length equals 14 residues. Trimming removed 6 bases from V and 2 bases from J; junction bases left unmatched: 4. The CDR3 coding sequence is TGTGCCAGCAGCAACAGGGGAGCTGGAAACACCATATATTTT. It is translated as CASSNRGAGNTIYF.